Listed below are T cell receptor beta chains from one sample, sequenced in a study of cytomegalovirus exposure and HLA in healthy donors. TCRdb's copy holds only in-frame clones and misses some; the assay was immunoSEQ multiplex PCR. This sample contains 90,000 to 100,000 clones. What was sequenced was PBMCs. These receptors were obtained from a woman aged 25 to 39 in good health and CMV-seronegative. Both conserved end residues are part of each CDR3. Each record gives: V gene, clone size, J gene, CDR3 length, D gene, CDR3 DNA, CDR3 protein. The D gene is left open where the match is weak. A clone size is listed for some rows: how often the clone was seen (once, few, many), or a class if it is expanded.

V gene: TRBV29-1
clone size: -
J gene: TRBJ1-2
CDR3 length: 14
D gene: TRBD1
CDR3 DNA: TGCAGCGTTATACGACAGGGGGCAGGTGATGGCTACACCTTC
CDR3 protein: CSVIRQGAGDGYTF

V gene: TRBV7-2
clone size: -
J gene: TRBJ2-3
CDR3 length: 14
D gene: -
CDR3 DNA: TGTGCCAGCAGCCCGTGGACAGACACAGATACGCAGTATTTT
CDR3 protein: CASSPWTDTDTQYF

V gene: TRBV28
clone size: -
J gene: TRBJ1-5
CDR3 length: 15
D gene: -
CDR3 DNA: TGTGCCAGCAGTCGATCGGGGGGACCCCATCAGCCCCAGCATTTT
CDR3 protein: CASSRSGGPHQPQHF

V gene: TRBV5-5
clone size: -
J gene: TRBJ1-6
CDR3 length: 15
D gene: TRBD1
CDR3 DNA: TGTGCCAGCAGCTTAGGACAGGGGGTCATATCACCCCTCCACTTT
CDR3 protein: CASSLGQGVISPLHF

V gene: TRBV9
clone size: -
J gene: TRBJ2-3
CDR3 length: 16
D gene: TRBD2
CDR3 DNA: TGTGCCAGCAGCCCCCGGGAGGTACATAGCACAGATACGCAGTATTTT
CDR3 protein: CASSPREVHSTDTQYF

V gene: TRBV19
clone size: -
J gene: TRBJ1-5
CDR3 length: 17
D gene: -
CDR3 DNA: TGTGCCAGTAGTATGTCAGCGGACGTTATTAGCAATCAGCCCCAGCATTTT
CDR3 protein: CASSMSADVISNQPQHF

V gene: TRBV25-1
clone size: -
J gene: TRBJ2-1
CDR3 length: 16
D gene: -
CDR3 DNA: TGTGCCAGCAGTGAACGTCGGTCGAGGGAGTACAATGAGCAGTTCTTC
CDR3 protein: CASSERRSREYNEQFF

V gene: TRBV28
clone size: -
J gene: TRBJ1-5
CDR3 length: 15
D gene: TRBD1
CDR3 DNA: TGTGCCAGCAGTTTAAGGGGACAGGGGGATCAGCCCCAGCATTTT
CDR3 protein: CASSLRGQGDQPQHF

V gene: TRBV9
clone size: -
J gene: TRBJ1-1
CDR3 length: 12
D gene: TRBD1
CDR3 DNA: TGTGCCAGCAGCGGACAGGGGCTATGGGCTTTCTTT
CDR3 protein: CASSGQGLWAFF

V gene: TRBV7-8
clone size: -
J gene: TRBJ1-3
CDR3 length: 12
D gene: -
CDR3 DNA: TGTGCCAGCAGGCGGTCTGGAAACACCATATATTTT
CDR3 protein: CASRRSGNTIYF

V gene: TRBV6-4
clone size: medium-sized
J gene: TRBJ2-2
CDR3 length: 15
D gene: TRBD1
CDR3 DNA: TGTGCCAGCAAAAATGACAGGGGGGACACCGGGGAGCTGTTTTTT
CDR3 protein: CASKNDRGDTGELFF

V gene: TRBV30
clone size: -
J gene: TRBJ1-5
CDR3 length: 14
D gene: -
CDR3 DNA: TGTGCCTGGAGATATGAAAGGGGGTATCAGCCCCAGCATTTT
CDR3 protein: CAWRYERGYQPQHF

V gene: TRBV19
clone size: -
J gene: TRBJ2-3
CDR3 length: 14
D gene: TRBD1
CDR3 DNA: TGTGCCAGTAGTACGGGGACAGGCACAGATACGCAGTATTTT
CDR3 protein: CASSTGTGTDTQYF

V gene: TRBV19
clone size: -
J gene: TRBJ1-1
CDR3 length: 15
D gene: -
CDR3 DNA: TGTGCCAGTACCCAACGGGGGGGGGAGGACACTGAAGCTTTCTTT
CDR3 protein: CASTQRGGEDTEAFF

V gene: TRBV5-1
clone size: -
J gene: TRBJ2-1
CDR3 length: 17
D gene: -
CDR3 DNA: TGCGCCAGCAGCAGAACAAACTCGGGGGTGACCTACAATGAGCAGTTCTTC
CDR3 protein: CASSRTNSGVTYNEQFF

V gene: TRBV28
clone size: -
J gene: TRBJ1-1
CDR3 length: 17
D gene: TRBD1
CDR3 DNA: TGTGCCAGCAGTTTATGGTGGGACCCACAGGGGATCACTGAAGCTTTCTTT
CDR3 protein: CASSLWWDPQGITEAFF

V gene: TRBV5-4
clone size: -
J gene: TRBJ1-1
CDR3 length: 16
D gene: TRBD1
CDR3 DNA: TGTGCCAGCAGCTTGGGGTCAGGGGGGATGAACACTGAAGCTTTCTTT
CDR3 protein: CASSLGSGGMNTEAFF

V gene: TRBV27
clone size: -
J gene: TRBJ2-3
CDR3 length: 18
D gene: -
CDR3 DNA: TGTGCCAGCAGACTTCCAGGGAATCAAGGGGATAGCACAGATACGCAGTATTTT
CDR3 protein: CASRLPGNQGDSTDTQYF

V gene: TRBV15
clone size: -
J gene: TRBJ2-5
CDR3 length: 12
D gene: -
CDR3 DNA: TGTGCCACCAGCGTCCACGGAGAGACCCAGTACTTC
CDR3 protein: CATSVHGETQYF

V gene: TRBV5-8
clone size: -
J gene: TRBJ1-5
CDR3 length: 13
D gene: -
CDR3 DNA: TGTGCCAGCCGCCAGGCTTCTAATGGGCCCCAGCATTTT
CDR3 protein: CASRQASNGPQHF

V gene: TRBV12-5
clone size: -
J gene: TRBJ1-2
CDR3 length: 13
D gene: TRBD1
CDR3 DNA: TGTGCTAGTGGCCTGGAGGGACAGTATGGCTACACCTTC
CDR3 protein: CASGLEGQYGYTF

V gene: TRBV27
clone size: -
J gene: TRBJ1-4
CDR3 length: 16
D gene: -
CDR3 DNA: TGTGCCAGCAGTCAGTTTGGGGGGGGCGCTGGCGAAAAACTGTTTTTT
CDR3 protein: CASSQFGGGAGEKLFF

V gene: TRBV28
clone size: -
J gene: TRBJ1-6
CDR3 length: 15
D gene: TRBD1
CDR3 DNA: TGTGCCAGCAGTTTACCGGGACAGGGAGATTCACCCCTCCACTTT
CDR3 protein: CASSLPGQGDSPLHF